These T cell receptor beta chains were read from a single sample in a study of blood T cell repertoires in COVID-19. Profiled with immunoSEQ multiplex PCR; TCRdb holds only in-frame clones, not every one. The sample lists 45,000 to 50,000 clones, 86% seen once, with around a tenth in the top ten. Sequencing used peripheral blood. These receptors were obtained from a human donor in a cohort sampled during active COVID-19. Each CDR3 is given with its conserved first and last residue. The D gene is left open where the match is weak. The size entry is marked missing in some rows and otherwise reads once, few, many or a size class.

v_gene: TRBV6-2/TRBV6-3; d_gene: NA; j_gene: TRBJ2-1; abundance: NA; CDR3aa: CASSRDYNEQFF; CDR3nt: TGTGCCAGCAGTCGGGACTACAATGAGCAGTTCTTC
v_gene: TRBV2; d_gene: TRBD1; j_gene: TRBJ1-4; abundance: NA; CDR3aa: CASTSPGQVEEKLFF; CDR3nt: TGTGCCAGCACCTCCCCGGGACAGGTTGAAGAAAAACTGTTTTTT
v_gene: TRBV20-1; d_gene: NA; j_gene: TRBJ1-1; abundance: NA; CDR3aa: CSASSHLVNTEAFF; CDR3nt: TGCAGTGCTAGTTCCCACCTAGTGAACACTGAAGCTTTCTTT
v_gene: TRBV19; d_gene: TRBD1; j_gene: TRBJ2-1; abundance: NA; CDR3aa: CASSIPNRGPLDEQFF; CDR3nt: TGTGCCAGTAGTATACCGAACAGGGGGCCTTTGGATGAGCAGTTCTTC
v_gene: TRBV6-5; d_gene: NA; j_gene: TRBJ1-2; abundance: NA; CDR3aa: CASSYRQDYGYTF; CDR3nt: TGTGCCAGCAGTTACCGGCAGGACTATGGCTACACCTTC
v_gene: TRBV27; d_gene: NA; j_gene: TRBJ1-2; abundance: NA; CDR3aa: CASSFFRGTAYGYTF; CDR3nt: TGTGCCAGCAGTTTTTTCAGGGGCACAGCCTATGGCTACACCTTC
v_gene: TRBV7-2; d_gene: TRBD2; j_gene: TRBJ2-5; abundance: once; CDR3aa: CASSLGGGSQETQYF; CDR3nt: TGTGCCAGCAGCTTAGGCGGGGGTTCCCAAGAGACCCAGTACTTC
v_gene: TRBV6-1; d_gene: NA; j_gene: TRBJ1-2; abundance: medium-sized; CDR3aa: CASSESRARGYTF; CDR3nt: TGTGCCAGCAGTGAATCCAGGGCAAGAGGCTACACCTTC
v_gene: TRBV5-1; d_gene: NA; j_gene: TRBJ1-2; abundance: NA; CDR3aa: CASSLGTAVDGYTF; CDR3nt: TGCGCCAGCAGCTTGGGTACAGCGGTTGACGGCTACACCTTC
v_gene: TRBV7-6; d_gene: NA; j_gene: TRBJ2-1; abundance: NA; CDR3aa: CASSLEQGTYNEQFF; CDR3nt: TGTGCCAGCAGCCTCGAACAGGGTACCTACAATGAGCAGTTCTTC
v_gene: TRBV5-6; d_gene: NA; j_gene: TRBJ2-1; abundance: NA; CDR3aa: CASSLGQRSPRVWQFF; CDR3nt: TGTGCCAGCAGCTTGGGTCAAAGGTCCCCCCGGGTTTGGCAGTTCTTC
v_gene: TRBV12-3/TRBV12-4; d_gene: TRBD2; j_gene: TRBJ2-1; abundance: NA; CDR3aa: CASSRSGEQFF; CDR3nt: TGTGCCAGCAGTCGTAGCGGGGAGCAGTTCTTC
v_gene: TRBV6-1; d_gene: NA; j_gene: TRBJ1-5; abundance: NA; CDR3aa: CASSEEGGQPQHF; CDR3nt: TGTGCCAGCAGTGAAGAAGGAGGTCAGCCCCAGCATTTT
v_gene: TRBV27; d_gene: TRBD2; j_gene: TRBJ2-3; abundance: NA; CDR3aa: CASSWGLAFTDTQYF; CDR3nt: TGTGCCAGCAGTTGGGGACTAGCGTTTACAGATACGCAGTATTTT
v_gene: TRBV6-1; d_gene: TRBD2; j_gene: TRBJ2-1; abundance: NA; CDR3aa: CASSERASGGTYNEQFF; CDR3nt: TGTGCCAGCAGTGAAAGGGCTAGCGGGGGGACCTACAATGAGCAGTTCTTC
v_gene: TRBV4-1; d_gene: NA; j_gene: TRBJ1-5; abundance: NA; CDR3aa: CASSQVHGSNQPQHF; CDR3nt: TGCGCCAGCAGCCAAGTCCACGGGAGCAATCAGCCCCAGCATTTT
v_gene: TRBV9; d_gene: TRBD2; j_gene: TRBJ2-2; abundance: NA; CDR3aa: CASSVLSGTSGDRELFF; CDR3nt: TGTGCCAGCAGCGTTTTATCCGGGACTAGCGGGGACAGGGAGCTGTTTTTT
v_gene: TRBV2; d_gene: NA; j_gene: TRBJ2-2; abundance: NA; CDR3aa: CASSEQTTNTGELFF; CDR3nt: TGTGCCAGCAGCGAGCAGACTACGAACACCGGGGAGCTGTTTTTT
v_gene: TRBV30; d_gene: NA; j_gene: TRBJ2-5; abundance: NA; CDR3aa: CAWGAGLETQYF; CDR3nt: TGTGCCTGGGGGGCAGGGCTCGAGACCCAGTACTTC
v_gene: TRBV10-2; d_gene: TRBD1; j_gene: TRBJ2-5; abundance: NA; CDR3aa: CASSGTGRETQYF; CDR3nt: TGCGCCAGCAGTGGGACAGGGCGCGAGACCCAGTACTTC
v_gene: TRBV6-6; d_gene: TRBD2; j_gene: TRBJ2-3; abundance: NA; CDR3aa: CASSTPLAGGTDTQYF; CDR3nt: TGTGCCAGCAGCACCCCCCTAGCGGGGGGCACAGATACGCAGTATTTT
v_gene: TRBV27; d_gene: TRBD1; j_gene: TRBJ1-4; abundance: few; CDR3aa: CASASQGAASEKLFF; CDR3nt: TGTGCCAGCGCTTCTCAGGGGGCAGCGAGTGAAAAACTGTTTTTT
v_gene: TRBV3-1/TRBV3-2; d_gene: TRBD1; j_gene: TRBJ1-4; abundance: NA; CDR3aa: CASSQEGTGRGAANEKLFF; CDR3nt: TGTGCCAGCAGCCAAGAAGGGACAGGGAGAGGTGCGGCTAATGAAAAACTGTTTTTT
v_gene: TRBV12-3/TRBV12-4; d_gene: NA; j_gene: TRBJ2-1; abundance: NA; CDR3aa: CASSPGTANEQFF; CDR3nt: TGTGCCAGCAGTCCGGGAACAGCCAATGAGCAGTTCTTC
v_gene: TRBV6-1; d_gene: TRBD1; j_gene: TRBJ1-1; abundance: NA; CDR3aa: CASRRGQGIEAFF; CDR3nt: TGTGCCAGCAGACGAGGACAGGGAATAGAAGCTTTCTTT
v_gene: TRBV11-3; d_gene: NA; j_gene: TRBJ2-4; abundance: once; CDR3aa: CASADRTQGGESKNIQYF; CDR3nt: TGTGCCAGCGCCGACCGGACCCAGGGCGGGGAAAGCAAAAACATTCAGTACTTC
v_gene: TRBV6-6; d_gene: NA; j_gene: TRBJ2-3; abundance: NA; CDR3aa: CASSRGQGNTDTQYF; CDR3nt: TGTGCCAGCAGTAGAGGCCAGGGAAACACAGATACGCAGTATTTT
v_gene: TRBV15; d_gene: NA; j_gene: TRBJ2-3; abundance: NA; CDR3aa: CATSRDFRGGASDTQYF; CDR3nt: TGTGCCACCAGCAGAGATTTTAGAGGGGGAGCATCAGATACGCAGTATTTT
v_gene: TRBV9; d_gene: TRBD1; j_gene: TRBJ1-5; abundance: NA; CDR3aa: CASSVEGARGQPQHF; CDR3nt: TGTGCCAGCAGCGTGGAGGGGGCGCGGGGTCAGCCCCAGCATTTT
v_gene: TRBV11-3; d_gene: TRBD1; j_gene: TRBJ2-7; abundance: NA; CDR3aa: CASSSGTDYLGCPSYEQYF; CDR3nt: TGTGCCAGCAGCTCGGGGACAGACTATTTGGGCTGCCCTTCCTACGAGCAGTACTTC
v_gene: TRBV3-1/TRBV3-2; d_gene: NA; j_gene: TRBJ1-5; abundance: NA; CDR3aa: CASSQDTYQPQHF; CDR3nt: TGTGCCAGCAGCCAAGATACATACCAGCCCCAGCATTTT
v_gene: TRBV9; d_gene: TRBD1; j_gene: TRBJ2-7; abundance: NA; CDR3aa: CASSVAGTGGYEQYF; CDR3nt: TGTGCCAGCAGCGTAGCGGGGACAGGGGGCTACGAGCAGTACTTC
v_gene: TRBV19; d_gene: TRBD1; j_gene: TRBJ1-5; abundance: few; CDR3aa: CASSKRPGTGKSNQPQHF; CDR3nt: TGTGCCAGTAGTAAACGACCCGGGACAGGGAAAAGCAATCAGCCCCAGCATTTT
v_gene: TRBV5-5; d_gene: NA; j_gene: TRBJ2-5; abundance: NA; CDR3aa: CASSLGRRQFYQETQYF; CDR3nt: TGTGCCAGCAGCTTGGGTAGGCGACAGTTCTACCAAGAGACCCAGTACTTC
v_gene: TRBV6-5; d_gene: NA; j_gene: TRBJ2-5; abundance: NA; CDR3aa: CASSYKMELDQETQYF; CDR3nt: TGTGCCAGCAGTTACAAGATGGAACTAGACCAAGAGACCCAGTACTTC
v_gene: TRBV6-5; d_gene: TRBD2; j_gene: TRBJ2-7; abundance: NA; CDR3aa: CASSYSGGWNEQYF; CDR3nt: TGTGCCAGCAGTTACTCGGGGGGGTGGAACGAGCAGTACTTC
v_gene: TRBV6-4; d_gene: TRBD2; j_gene: TRBJ2-1; abundance: few; CDR3aa: CASRRASGYNEQFF; CDR3nt: TGTGCCAGCAGGAGGGCTAGCGGGTACAATGAGCAGTTCTTC
v_gene: TRBV10-2; d_gene: TRBD1; j_gene: TRBJ1-6; abundance: NA; CDR3aa: CASRQGRSPLHF; CDR3nt: TGCGCCAGCAGACAGGGGAGGTCACCCCTCCACTTT
v_gene: TRBV7-9; d_gene: TRBD2; j_gene: TRBJ2-3; abundance: NA; CDR3aa: CASSSPESGNTQYF; CDR3nt: TGTGCCAGCAGCTCACCAGAAAGCGGGAATACGCAGTATTTT
v_gene: TRBV2; d_gene: NA; j_gene: TRBJ2-5; abundance: few; CDR3aa: CASTDHGGTQYF; CDR3nt: TGTGCCAGCACCGACCACGGGGGGACCCAGTACTTC
v_gene: TRBV7-6; d_gene: NA; j_gene: TRBJ1-4; abundance: few; CDR3aa: CASSRTEGREKLFF; CDR3nt: TGTGCCAGCAGCCGTACCGAGGGTCGGGAAAAACTGTTTTTT
v_gene: TRBV3-1/TRBV3-2; d_gene: NA; j_gene: TRBJ2-5; abundance: NA; CDR3aa: CASSQGAGGQETQYF; CDR3nt: TGTGCCAGCAGCCAAGGGGCAGGGGGGCAAGAGACCCAGTACTTC
v_gene: TRBV13; d_gene: TRBD1; j_gene: TRBJ1-1; abundance: NA; CDR3aa: CASSTAGTGSTEAFF; CDR3nt: TGTGCCAGCAGCACTGCCGGGACAGGGAGCACTGAAGCTTTCTTT
v_gene: TRBV5-1; d_gene: NA; j_gene: TRBJ2-1; abundance: NA; CDR3aa: CASSLGLGNEQFF; CDR3nt: TGCGCCAGCAGCTTGGGACTAGGGAATGAGCAGTTCTTC
v_gene: TRBV19; d_gene: TRBD1; j_gene: TRBJ1-6; abundance: NA; CDR3aa: CASSIYPGQGGSPLHF; CDR3nt: TGTGCCAGTAGTATATACCCGGGACAGGGAGGTTCACCCCTCCACTTT
v_gene: TRBV7-3; d_gene: NA; j_gene: TRBJ2-3; abundance: NA; CDR3aa: CASSSQASTDTQYF; CDR3nt: TGTGCCAGCAGCTCACAGGCAAGCACAGATACGCAGTATTTT
v_gene: TRBV9; d_gene: NA; j_gene: TRBJ2-3; abundance: NA; CDR3aa: CASSVEGGGPGTQYF; CDR3nt: TGTGCCAGCAGCGTTGAAGGCGGGGGCCCGGGGACGCAGTATTTT
v_gene: TRBV19; d_gene: TRBD1; j_gene: TRBJ1-1; abundance: NA; CDR3aa: CASSPGTEYIIEVAFF; CDR3nt: TGTGCCAGTAGTCCCGGGACAGAATATATCATTGAAGTGGCTTTCTTT
v_gene: TRBV3-1/TRBV3-2; d_gene: NA; j_gene: TRBJ2-3; abundance: NA; CDR3aa: CASSYRGGGTDTQYF; CDR3nt: TGTGCCAGCAGCTACAGGGGCGGGGGCACAGATACGCAGTATTTT